The TCR beta chain described here comes from a study of T cells expressing NK-cell markers. Overall study: According to the study, TCR beta repertoires originated from sorted CD3+CD56+NKG2C+, CD3+CD56+NKG2C- and CD3+CD56-NKG2C+ T cells. HCMV seropositivity marked seven of the eight sequenced donors; one was seronegative.

This CDR3 has 15 residues. As regards this clonotype: Its target is not known.

TCRdb re-called the 5' RACE reads; every CDR3 protein appears as one record, without DNA. This listing includes about 390,000 distinct CDR3 sequences. Broader study findings: The share of CD8+ T cells held by dominant NKG2C+ clonotypes was roughly 1.0-8% in over 5 donors. A few of the donors also had these clonotypes leading their CD3+CD56-NKG2C+ fraction.

The sample comprised blood T cells: a sorted CD56 or NKG2C T cell subset, CD4+ or CD8+ T cells, or bulk PBMC T cells (not recorded which). This clonotype was sampled from a woman in her forties or fifties in good health. V usage is TRBV12-3 or TRBV12-4 and J usage is TRBJ1-2; the TRBD1 assignment by TCRdb is unverifiable without DNA. CDR3: CASSSRDGANYGYTF.